This paragraph covers one TCR beta chain sequence. This sample is drawn from a study of CD8+ T cells in alopecia areata. Sequencing relied on a cDNA template that was reverse transcribed from extracted RNA. The data were produced by immunoSEQ multiplex PCR, yet TCRdb's version contains in-frame clones alone and is incomplete. The sample includes 250,000 or so clones, about 68% of them seen just once. This clonotype was obtained from a human donor with alopecia areata. The specimen comprised CD4+ T cells sorted from blood, sampled at week 0.

In nucleotides, the CDR3 is TGTGCCAGCAGCCCCGGACAGGGTTCCTACAATGAGCAGTTCTTC. It translates to CASSPGQGSYNEQFF. V is TRBV9 and J is TRBJ2-1; 8 bases fit TRBD1. V lost 4 bases, J lost 1 base, and 4 bases stayed unmatched. This CDR3 has 15 amino acids. The germline CDR1 and CDR2 sequences are SGDLS and YYNGEE. The full variable domain, with the rest looked up from reference TRBV9 and TRBJ2-1, is DSGVTQTPKHLITATGQRVTLRCSPRSGDLSVYWYQQSLDQGLQFLIQYYNGEERAKGNILERFSAQQFPDLHSELNLSSLELGDSALYFCASSPGQGSYNEQFFGPGTRLTVL.